This T cell receptor beta chain came from a study of spatial heterogeneity in lung cancer. Time point given: sample taken at primary tumor resection. The cohort: over 70 early-stage, untreated non-small cell lung cancer patients. In its sample, this clonotype is medium-sized. The library protocol tagged each TCR cDNA with a unique molecular identifier. MiXCR, applied by TCRdb to the 5' RACE reads, yields one record per CDR3 protein. The sample carries 8,000 or so distinct CDR3 sequences, roughly 16% recorded once. The germline CDR1 and CDR2 sequences are MDHEN and SYDVKM. This CDR3 has 16 amino acids. The junction had 8 bases not matched to a gene; V was cut back by 4 bases and J by 2 bases.

Source: normal lung tissue next to the tumor, taken at surgery. The genes are TRBV28 and TRBJ2-7; 10 positions match TRBD1. This sequence originates from a male donor with early-stage non-small cell lung cancer. CDR3 amino acids: CASSSSGTGVPYEQYF. The CDR3 DNA is TGTGCCAGCAGTTCCTCCGGGACAGGGGTACCCTACGAGCAGTACTTC.